What follows describes a single T cell receptor beta chain. Its antigen is still unknown. V lost 2 bases, J lost 4 bases, and 15 bases lay in between. Germline-derived CDR1 and CDR2 are WNHNN and SYGVQD (reference sequence). The CDR3 has 15 amino acids. This sample was included in a study of T cells in Graves' hyperthyroidism and ophthalmopathy. Uncontrolled infection, other autoimmune disease, pregnancy and lactation each barred patients from inclusion. Clinical symptoms, serum thyroxine and TRAb, thyroid ultrasound and orbital computed tomography were used for the diagnoses. The CDR3 regions of TCR beta were amplified from RNA transcripts. An initial round of RT-PCR targeting the TCR CDR3 relied on the HTBI primer set. TCRdb processed the multiplex PCR reads anew with MiXCR; each CDR3 protein has one entry. Counted here are roughly 500,000 distinct CDR3 sequences, 46% occurring once; the ten biggest clones make up about two fifths.

General observations from the study: Blood also carried most thyroid clonotypes expanded above 0.001. In simple terms, a model built on 13 V-J features told ophthalmopathy apart from stable hyperthyroidism.

The chain carries TRBV10-1 and TRBJ2-7, with D possibly TRBD1 on 5 matching bases. Sequenced: peripheral blood or thyroid tissue (not recorded which). This receptor was identified in an adult woman with Graves' disease, either hyperthyroidism or ophthalmopathy (not recorded which). CDR3 DNA sequence: TGCGCCAGCAGTGAGACAGGCAAAACCCGGTACGAGCAGTACTTC. It encodes CASSETGKTRYEQYF.